The rows below give T cell receptor beta chains drawn from one sample of a study of blood T cell repertoires in COVID-19. Clones were sequenced by immunoSEQ multiplex PCR, and TCRdb holds only the in-frame ones, with some missing. The sample shows around 300,000 clones, 90% of them seen only once. Specimen: peripheral blood. These receptor sequences come from a woman aged 40 to 50 with COVID-19, enrolled during active disease. Each CDR3 is given with its conserved first and last residue. D genes are given only for firm matches. Expanded clones get a size class; other rows say once, few or many, or leave the size out.

CDR3nt: TGCAGTGCTAGTCGTCTAGCGGGAGTATTCGAGCAGTACTTC
CDR3aa: CSASRLAGVFEQYF
v_gene: TRBV20-1
d_gene: TRBD2
abundance: .
j_gene: TRBJ2-7

CDR3nt: TGTGCCAGCAGTGAAATCGGACAGGGAATAAATGAGCAGTTCTTC
CDR3aa: CASSEIGQGINEQFF
v_gene: TRBV2
d_gene: TRBD1
abundance: .
j_gene: TRBJ2-1

CDR3nt: TGTGCCAGCAGCTTAAGAGGGGGCTATAATTCACCCCTCCACTTT
CDR3aa: CASSLRGGYNSPLHF
v_gene: TRBV7-2
d_gene: .
abundance: few
j_gene: TRBJ1-6

CDR3nt: TGCAGTGCTAGTATTCCCGCGGAGGACAGGGATAACACTGAAGCTTTCTTT
CDR3aa: CSASIPAEDRDNTEAFF
v_gene: TRBV20-1
d_gene: TRBD1
abundance: once
j_gene: TRBJ1-1

CDR3nt: TGCGCCAGCAGCCAAGGACAGGGAATAATGAACACTGAAGCTTTCTTT
CDR3aa: CASSQGQGIMNTEAFF
v_gene: TRBV4-1
d_gene: TRBD1
abundance: .
j_gene: TRBJ1-1

CDR3nt: TGTGCCAGCGACCGAGGAGAGAACACCGGGGAGCTGTTTTTT
CDR3aa: CASDRGENTGELFF
v_gene: TRBV6-6
d_gene: .
abundance: .
j_gene: TRBJ2-2

CDR3nt: TGTGCCAGCAGCTTGCGGGGGCAGGGGGCGCTTCAAGAGACCCAGTACTTC
CDR3aa: CASSLRGQGALQETQYF
v_gene: TRBV5-4
d_gene: TRBD1
abundance: .
j_gene: TRBJ2-5

CDR3nt: TGTGCCAGCAGCCCAAGACTAGCGGGGAATATCGGTGAGCAGTTCTTC
CDR3aa: CASSPRLAGNIGEQFF
v_gene: TRBV28
d_gene: TRBD2
abundance: .
j_gene: TRBJ2-1

CDR3nt: TGTGCCATCAGTGAGGAGGGACAGCAAAGCTCCTATAATTCACCCCTCCACTTT
CDR3aa: CAISEEGQQSSYNSPLHF
v_gene: TRBV10-3
d_gene: TRBD1
abundance: .
j_gene: TRBJ1-6

CDR3nt: TGCGCCAGCAGCCCCTCACCGACGGGGGGTAATGAAAAACTGTTTTTT
CDR3aa: CASSPSPTGGNEKLFF
v_gene: TRBV4-1
d_gene: .
abundance: .
j_gene: TRBJ1-4

CDR3nt: TGTGCCAGCAGTGAATGGGGGGTGAGAAATCAGCCCCAGCATTTT
CDR3aa: CASSEWGVRNQPQHF
v_gene: TRBV2
d_gene: .
abundance: once
j_gene: TRBJ1-5

CDR3nt: TGCGCCAGCAGCTTAAAAAGCGGGGGGATTTCCTACAATGAGCAGTTCTTC
CDR3aa: CASSLKSGGISYNEQFF
v_gene: TRBV5-1
d_gene: TRBD2
abundance: .
j_gene: TRBJ2-1

CDR3nt: TGTGCCAGCAGCAGAAGTTCAGGGGCCGGGGAGCTGTTTTTT
CDR3aa: CASSRSSGAGELFF
v_gene: TRBV7-9
d_gene: .
abundance: .
j_gene: TRBJ2-2

CDR3nt: TGTGCCACCAGTGATTTAGGAGTGGGTGGCTACACCTTC
CDR3aa: CATSDLGVGGYTF
v_gene: TRBV24-1
d_gene: .
abundance: few
j_gene: TRBJ1-2

CDR3nt: TGCGCCAGCAGCGTATCCCTTGGGACAGTCGAAGAGACCCAGTACTTC
CDR3aa: CASSVSLGTVEETQYF
v_gene: TRBV5-1
d_gene: TRBD1
abundance: once
j_gene: TRBJ2-5

CDR3nt: TGTGCCAGCAGGATCGGGTCACTAGCTAACTATGGCTACACCTTC
CDR3aa: CASRIGSLANYGYTF
v_gene: TRBV28
d_gene: .
abundance: .
j_gene: TRBJ1-2